Listed below are T cell receptor beta chains from one sample, sequenced in a study of blood T cell repertoires in COVID-19. TCRdb keeps only in-frame clones here, not all; method: immunoSEQ multiplex PCR. This table holds about 170,000 clones, 85% to 90% found once. Input material: peripheral blood. The receptors stem from a woman older than 75 in a cohort sampled during active or convalescent COVID-19. Both conserved end residues are part of each CDR3.

V gene	J gene	CDR3 protein
TRBV5-1	TRBJ2-1	CASSLYRFDEQFF
TRBV5-1	TRBJ2-2	CASSLGGRGSGELFF
TRBV27	TRBJ1-2	CASSWGQGDYGYTF
TRBV7-8	TRBJ1-1	CASSLVGGTGTGGAAEAFF
TRBV5-4	TRBJ2-5	CASSLGAGGYGETQYF
TRBV7-6	TRBJ2-2	CASITGTVVTGELFF
TRBV18	TRBJ2-2	CASSLLGGTGELFF
TRBV11-2	TRBJ2-1	CASSPISGGARNEQFF
TRBV9	TRBJ1-3	CASSVDLGGTGNTIYF
TRBV5-1	TRBJ1-4	CASSESGTGGNEKLFF
TRBV28	TRBJ2-2	CASSLTGWTGELFF
TRBV6-1	TRBJ1-2	CASSEEDRALLHGYTF
TRBV28	TRBJ2-7	CASSLLRGSEQYF
TRBV6-6	TRBJ2-1	CASSYRGQNNEQFF
TRBV23-1	TRBJ1-1	CASSQPRKYPGQADREKNTEAFF
TRBV3-1/TRBV3-2	TRBJ2-1	CASSQGGSGTGEYNEQFF
TRBV18	TRBJ2-7	CASSGAGGEQYF
TRBV3-1/TRBV3-2	TRBJ2-3	CASSQVTAGLADTQYF
TRBV3-1/TRBV3-2	TRBJ2-7	CASSQETSGGATYEQYF
TRBV19	TRBJ1-2	CASSLGQINYGYTF
TRBV10-3	TRBJ2-7	CATTLSDSRSYEQYF
TRBV4-1	TRBJ1-3	CASSQQPGRTGRTIYF
TRBV19	TRBJ1-2	CASSPVETGYGYTF
TRBV5-6	TRBJ2-1	CASSPSFPAGGSSYNEQFF
TRBV29-1	TRBJ2-3	CSARWAGYADTQYF
TRBV18	TRBJ1-6	CASSPLGGAGISYNSPLHF
TRBV7-2	TRBJ1-6	CASSPRSLPPLHF
TRBV6-5	TRBJ2-5	CASKDRGKGLETQYF